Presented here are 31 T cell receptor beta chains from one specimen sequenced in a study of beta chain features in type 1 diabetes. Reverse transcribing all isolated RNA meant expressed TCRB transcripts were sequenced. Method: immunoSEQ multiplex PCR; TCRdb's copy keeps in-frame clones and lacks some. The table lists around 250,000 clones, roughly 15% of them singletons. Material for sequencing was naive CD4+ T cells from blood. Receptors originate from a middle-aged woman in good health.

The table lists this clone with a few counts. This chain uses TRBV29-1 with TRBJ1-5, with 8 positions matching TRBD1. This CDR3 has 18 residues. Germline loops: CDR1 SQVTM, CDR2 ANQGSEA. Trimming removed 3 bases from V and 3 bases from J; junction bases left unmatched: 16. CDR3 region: CSVDVRDRQMVHNQPQHF. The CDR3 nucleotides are TGCAGCGTTGACGTCCGGGACAGGCAAATGGTACACAATCAGCCCCAGCATTTT.

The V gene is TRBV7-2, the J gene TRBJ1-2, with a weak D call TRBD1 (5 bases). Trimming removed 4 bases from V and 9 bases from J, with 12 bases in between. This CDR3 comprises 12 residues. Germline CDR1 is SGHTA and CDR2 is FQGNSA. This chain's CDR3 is CASSSRAWSYTF. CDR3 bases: TGTGCCAGCAGCTCCAGGGCGTGGAGCTACACCTTC. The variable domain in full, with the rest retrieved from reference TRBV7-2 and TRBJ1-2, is GAGVSQSPSNKVTEKGKDVELRCDPISGHTALYWYRQSLGQGLEFLIYFQGNSAPDKSGLPSDRFSAERTGGSVSTLTIQRTQQEDSAVYLCASSSRAWSYTFGSGTRLTVV.

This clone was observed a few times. CDR3 sequence: CASSVAAGGPADTQYF. CDR3 nucleotides: TGTGCCAGCAGCGTAGCCGCGGGGGGGCCTGCAGATACGCAGTATTTT. V and J are TRBV9 and TRBJ2-3, with TRBD2 matching 9 bases. V lost 0 bases to trimming and J lost 4 bases; unmatched junction nucleotides: 6. The CDR3 contains 16 residues. The germline V gene has CDR1 SGDLS and CDR2 YYNGEE.

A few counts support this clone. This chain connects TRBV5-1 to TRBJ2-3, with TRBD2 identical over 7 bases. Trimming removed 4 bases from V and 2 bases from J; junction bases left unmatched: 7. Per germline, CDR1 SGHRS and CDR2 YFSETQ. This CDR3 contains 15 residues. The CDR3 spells CASSQTSADTDTQYF. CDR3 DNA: TGCGCCAGCAGCCAAACTAGCGCCGACACAGATACGCAGTATTTT.

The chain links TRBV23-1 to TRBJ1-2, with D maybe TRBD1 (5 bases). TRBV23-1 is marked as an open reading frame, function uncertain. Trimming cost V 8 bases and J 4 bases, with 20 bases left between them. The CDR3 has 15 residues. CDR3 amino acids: CASESRTDRLYGYTF. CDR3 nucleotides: TGCGCCAGCGAGTCTCGAACTGACAGACTCTATGGCTACACCTTC.

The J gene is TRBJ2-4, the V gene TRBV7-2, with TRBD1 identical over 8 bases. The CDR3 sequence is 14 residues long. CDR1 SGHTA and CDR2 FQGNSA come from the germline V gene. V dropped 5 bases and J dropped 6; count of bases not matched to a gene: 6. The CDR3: CASSIRQGRNIQYF. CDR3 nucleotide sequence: TGTGCCAGCAGCATTAGACAGGGGCGAAACATTCAGTACTTC.

The CDR3 loop reads CASTAYNEQFF. Here the CDR3 DNA reads TGTGCCAGCACCGCCTACAATGAGCAGTTCTTC. The V gene is TRBV11-2, the J gene TRBJ2-1, with D unresolved. Trimming took off 7 bases at V and 2 bases at J, with 3 bases between the two ends. This CDR3 spans 11 amino acids. Germline lookup yields CDR1 SGHAT and CDR2 FQNNGV.

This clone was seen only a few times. The DNA of the CDR3 is TGCGCCAGCAGCCAAGATCCCCGGGGGAATGGCTACACCTTC. This gives the protein CASSQDPRGNGYTF. J is TRBJ1-2 and V is TRBV4-3, with D tentatively TRBD1 (5 bases). Trimming took 0 bases from V and 6 from J, leaving 11 bases between them. Per the germline V gene, CDR1 is LGHNA and CDR2 is YSLEER. There are 14 residues in the CDR3.

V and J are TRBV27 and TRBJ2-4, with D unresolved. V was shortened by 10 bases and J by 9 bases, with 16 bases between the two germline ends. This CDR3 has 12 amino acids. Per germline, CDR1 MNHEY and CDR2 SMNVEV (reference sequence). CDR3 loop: CATHGSLGIQYF. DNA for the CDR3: TGTGCCACCCATGGCTCCCTAGGCATTCAGTACTTC.

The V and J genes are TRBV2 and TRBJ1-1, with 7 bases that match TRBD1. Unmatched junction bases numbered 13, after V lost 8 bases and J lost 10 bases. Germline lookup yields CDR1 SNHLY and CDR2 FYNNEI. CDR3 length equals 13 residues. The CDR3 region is CASVLTEGARAFF. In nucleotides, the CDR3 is TGTGCCAGCGTACTGACCGAGGGGGCGCGAGCTTTCTTT.

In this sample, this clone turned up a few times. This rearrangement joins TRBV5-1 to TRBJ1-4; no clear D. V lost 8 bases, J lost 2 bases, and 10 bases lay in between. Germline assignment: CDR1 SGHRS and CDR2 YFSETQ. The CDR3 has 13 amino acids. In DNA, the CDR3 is TGCGCCAGTCAGGTCTCGACTAATGAAAAACTGTTTTTT. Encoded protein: CASQVSTNEKLFF.

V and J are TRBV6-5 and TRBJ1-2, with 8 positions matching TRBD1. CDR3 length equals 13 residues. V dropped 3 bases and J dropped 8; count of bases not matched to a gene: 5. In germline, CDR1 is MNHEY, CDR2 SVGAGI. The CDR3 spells CASSYGQGRGYTF. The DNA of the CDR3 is TGTGCCAGCAGTTATGGACAGGGAAGAGGCTACACCTTC.

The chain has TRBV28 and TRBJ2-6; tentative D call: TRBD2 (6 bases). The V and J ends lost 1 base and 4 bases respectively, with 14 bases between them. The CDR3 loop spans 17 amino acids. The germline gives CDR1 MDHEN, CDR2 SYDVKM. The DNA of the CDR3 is TGTGCCAGCAGTTTATTTGGAGGGTCGGGCGGGGCCAACGTCCTGACTTTC. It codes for CASSLFGGSGGANVLTF. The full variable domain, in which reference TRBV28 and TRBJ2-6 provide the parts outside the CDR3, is DVKVTQSSRYLVKRTGEKVFLECVQDMDHENMFWYRQDPGLGLRLIYFSYDVKMKEKGDIPEGYSVSREKKERFSLILESASTNQTSMYLCASSLFGGSGGANVLTFGAGSRLTVL.

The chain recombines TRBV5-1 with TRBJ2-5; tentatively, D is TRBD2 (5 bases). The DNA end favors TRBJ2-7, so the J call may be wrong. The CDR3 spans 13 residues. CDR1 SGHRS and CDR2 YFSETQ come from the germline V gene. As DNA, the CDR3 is TGCGCCAGCAGCATCGGGGTCGGATACGAGCAGTACTTC. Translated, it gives CASSIGVGYEQYF.

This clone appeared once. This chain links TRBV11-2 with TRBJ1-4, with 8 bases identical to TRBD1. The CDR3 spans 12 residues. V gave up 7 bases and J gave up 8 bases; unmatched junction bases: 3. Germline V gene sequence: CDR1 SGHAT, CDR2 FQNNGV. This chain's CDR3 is CASNDRGEKLFF. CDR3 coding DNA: TGTGCCAGCAACGACAGGGGAGAAAAACTGTTTTTT.

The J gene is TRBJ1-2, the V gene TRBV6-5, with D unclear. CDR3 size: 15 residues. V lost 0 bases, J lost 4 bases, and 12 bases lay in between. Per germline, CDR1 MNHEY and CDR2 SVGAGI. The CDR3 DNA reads TGTGCCAGCAGTTACTCGAGGGAGGGCGGCTATGGCTACACCTTC. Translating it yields CASSYSREGGYGYTF.

CDR3: CAISEVGGGVTDTQYF. In nucleotides, the CDR3 is TGTGCCATCAGTGAGGTCGGCGGGGGGGTCACAGATACGCAGTATTTT. V gene TRBV10-3 combines with J gene TRBJ2-3; 9 positions agree with TRBD2. The germline V gene encodes CDR1 ENHRY and CDR2 SYGVKD. The CDR3 covers 16 residues. V dropped 2 bases and J dropped 2; count of bases not matched to a gene: 5.

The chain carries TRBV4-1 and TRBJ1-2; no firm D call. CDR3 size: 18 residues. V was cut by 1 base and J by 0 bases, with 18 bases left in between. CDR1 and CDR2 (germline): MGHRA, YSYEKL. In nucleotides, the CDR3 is TGCGCCAGCAGCCAAGTTCCCAGCAGGAACCCTACTAACTATGGCTACACCTTC. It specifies CASSQVPSRNPTNYGYTF.

CDR3 coding DNA: TGTGCCAGTACCCCGGGAGGAAGCGGGGTGCTCCTGGGTGAGCAGTTCTTC. Protein sequence: CASTPGGSGVLLGEQFF. The V and J genes are TRBV19 and TRBJ2-1, with TRBD2 matching 7 bases. V shed 7 bases, J shed 9 bases, and the junction held 21 bases outside the gene matches. The CDR3 is made up of 17 amino acids. The germline V gene has CDR1 LNHDA and CDR2 SQIVND (reference sequence). The full variable domain, completed using reference TRBV19 and TRBJ2-1, is DGGITQSPKYLFRKEGQNVTLSCEQNLNHDAMYWYRQDPGQGLRLIYYSQIVNDFQKGDIAEGYSVSREKKESFPLTVTSAQKNPTAFYLCASTPGGSGVLLGEQFFGPGTRLTVL.

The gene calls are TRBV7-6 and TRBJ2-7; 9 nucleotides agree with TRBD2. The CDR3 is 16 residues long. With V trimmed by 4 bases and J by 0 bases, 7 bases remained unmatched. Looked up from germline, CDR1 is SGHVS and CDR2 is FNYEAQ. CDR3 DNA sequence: TGTGCCAGCAGCTCCGGGAGCGGGGGGAGCTCCTACGAGCAGTACTTC. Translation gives CASSSGSGGSSYEQYF.

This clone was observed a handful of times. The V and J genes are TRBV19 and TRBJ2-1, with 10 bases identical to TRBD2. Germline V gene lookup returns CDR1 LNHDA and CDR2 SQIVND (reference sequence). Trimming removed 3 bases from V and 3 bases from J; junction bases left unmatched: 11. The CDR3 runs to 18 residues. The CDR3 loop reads CASSIFSSGGFNYNEQFF. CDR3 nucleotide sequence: TGTGCCAGTAGTATTTTTTCTAGCGGGGGCTTCAACTACAATGAGCAGTTCTTC.

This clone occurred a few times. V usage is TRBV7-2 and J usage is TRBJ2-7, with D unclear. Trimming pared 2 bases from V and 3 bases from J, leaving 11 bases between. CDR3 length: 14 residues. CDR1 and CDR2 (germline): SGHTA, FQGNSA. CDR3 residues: CASSLSPLHYEQYF. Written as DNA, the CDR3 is TGTGCCAGCAGCTTAAGCCCCCTGCACTACGAGCAGTACTTC. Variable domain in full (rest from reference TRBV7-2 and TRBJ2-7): GAGVSQSPSNKVTEKGKDVELRCDPISGHTALYWYRQSLGQGLEFLIYFQGNSAPDKSGLPSDRFSAERTGGSVSTLTIQRTQQEDSAVYLCASSLSPLHYEQYFGPGTRLTVT.

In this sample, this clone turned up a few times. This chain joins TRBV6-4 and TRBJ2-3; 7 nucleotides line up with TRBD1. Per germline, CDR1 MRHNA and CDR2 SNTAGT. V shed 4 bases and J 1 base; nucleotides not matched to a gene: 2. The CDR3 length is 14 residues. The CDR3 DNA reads TGTGCCAGCAGTGCCGACAGGGGCACAGATACGCAGTATTTT. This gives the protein CASSADRGTDTQYF.

CDR3 sequence reads: CASSYHRIYGYTF. Written as DNA, the CDR3 is TGTGCCAGCAGTTACCACAGAATCTATGGCTACACCTTC. The chain carries TRBV6-5 and TRBJ1-2; no definite D call. Germline CDR1 MNHEY, CDR2 SVGAGI. The CDR3 loop spans 13 amino acids. Trimming cost V 2 bases and J 4 bases, with 8 bases left between them.

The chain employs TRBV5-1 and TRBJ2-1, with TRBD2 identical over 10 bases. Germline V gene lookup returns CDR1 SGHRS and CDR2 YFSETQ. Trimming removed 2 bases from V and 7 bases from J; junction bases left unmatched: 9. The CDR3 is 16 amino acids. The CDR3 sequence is CASSLFSAGGANEQFF. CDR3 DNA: TGCGCCAGCAGCTTATTCTCAGCGGGGGGGGCGAATGAGCAGTTCTTC.

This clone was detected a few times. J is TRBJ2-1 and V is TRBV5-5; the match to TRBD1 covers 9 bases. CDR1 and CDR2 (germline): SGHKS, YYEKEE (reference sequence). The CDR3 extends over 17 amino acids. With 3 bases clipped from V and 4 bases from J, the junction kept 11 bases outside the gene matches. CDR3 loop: CASSYVPGQGTYNEQFF. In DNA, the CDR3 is TGTGCCAGCAGCTATGTCCCGGGACAGGGAACGTACAATGAGCAGTTCTTC.

In DNA, the CDR3 is TGTGCCAGCAGCTATGGACAGAACTATGGCTACACCTTC. Amino acids: CASSYGQNYGYTF. The V call is TRBV5-6, the J call TRBJ1-2; D perhaps matches TRBD1 (6 bases). The CDR3 extends over 13 amino acids. Germline assignment: CDR1 SGHDT and CDR2 YYEEEE. Trimming cost V 3 bases and J 2 bases, with 8 bases left between them. The full variable domain, completed using reference TRBV5-6 and TRBJ1-2, is DAGVTQSPTHLIKTRGQQVTLRCSPKSGHDTVSWYQQALGQGPQFIFQYYEEEERQRGNFPDRFSGHQFPNYSSELNVNALLLGDSALYLCASSYGQNYGYTFGSGTRLTVV.

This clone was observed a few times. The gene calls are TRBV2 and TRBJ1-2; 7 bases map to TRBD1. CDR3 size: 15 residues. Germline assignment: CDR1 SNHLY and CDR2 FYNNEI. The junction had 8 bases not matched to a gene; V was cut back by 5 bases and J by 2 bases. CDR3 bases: TGTGCCAGCAGTACTGGGACAGCCCGAAACTATGGCTACACCTTC. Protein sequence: CASSTGTARNYGYTF.

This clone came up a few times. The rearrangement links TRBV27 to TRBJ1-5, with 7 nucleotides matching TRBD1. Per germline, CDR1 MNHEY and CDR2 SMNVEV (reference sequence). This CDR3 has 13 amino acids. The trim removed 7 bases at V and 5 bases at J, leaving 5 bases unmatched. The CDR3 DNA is TGTGCCAGCACCGAGCAGGGGGATCAGCCCCAGCATTTT. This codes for CASTEQGDQPQHF.

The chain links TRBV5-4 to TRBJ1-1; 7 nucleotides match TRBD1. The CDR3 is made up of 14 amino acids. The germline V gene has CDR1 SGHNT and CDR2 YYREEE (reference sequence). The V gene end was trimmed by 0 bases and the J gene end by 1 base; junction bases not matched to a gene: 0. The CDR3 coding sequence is TGTGCCAGCAGCTTGGACAGGGGGAACACTGAAGCTTTCTTT. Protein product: CASSLDRGNTEAFF.

The CDR3, as DNA: TGTGCCGCCGGACATTACTCTGGGGCCAACGTCCTGACTTTC. This sequence encodes CAAGHYSGANVLTF. This rearrangement joins TRBV6-5 to TRBJ2-6, with a tentative D call TRBD1 (5 bases). This CDR3 is 14 amino acids long. The V and J ends lost 11 bases and 0 bases respectively, with 11 bases between them. Germline-derived CDR1 and CDR2 are MNHEY and SVGAGI.